What follows are 8 T cell receptor beta chains derived from one specimen sequenced in a study of a mutant IDH1 vaccine in newly diagnosed glioma. Sample time point: week 35, safety follow-up. The content of each vaccine dose was 300 ug of mutant IDH1 20-mer peptide, and topical imiquimod accompanied it. Generated by immunoSEQ multiplex PCR, the TCRdb table keeps only in-frame clones and is missing some. The sample carries about 32,000 clones, 80% recorded once. No antigen is known for these receptors. The material was PBMCs, obtained from a glioma patient whose treatment included an IDH1 peptide vaccine. These receptors came from a man aged 40-55 years with glioma. Some clones in this sample may be carry-over from other donors' samples.

This clone was detected a few times. The V and J genes are TRBV15 and TRBJ2-3, with D possibly being TRBD1 or TRBD2 (5 bases each). With 2 bases removed from V and 2 bases from J, the gap between germline ends came to 17 bases. This CDR3 has 17 amino acids. The V gene's germline CDR1 is LNHNV and CDR2 YYDKDF (reference sequence). CDR3 residues: CATSRLGRLDFTDTQYF. The DNA for the CDR3 is TGTGCCACCAGCAGATTGGGACGGCTCGACTTCACAGATACGCAGTATTTT.

The chain joins TRBV5-1 to TRBJ1-2, with 7 bases that match TRBD1. J gave up 13 bases and V 4 bases, and 13 bases lay outside the gene matches. The CDR3 loop spans 13 amino acids. Germline lookup yields CDR1 SGHRS and CDR2 YFSETQ. As DNA, the CDR3 is TGCGCCAGCAGCGGGGACAGCCAGGAAAAGATCACCTTC. Translation: CASSGDSQEKITF.

The chain employs TRBV30 and TRBJ2-7; possibly TRBD1 for D (6 bases). Germline V gene lookup returns CDR1 GTSNPN and CDR2 SVGIG (reference sequence). Deletions cut 3 bases from V and 3 bases from J, with 15 bases between. CDR3 length: 14 residues. This CDR3 reads CAWRATTGRYEQYF. The CDR3 bases are TGTGCCTGGAGGGCCACGACAGGACGCTACGAGCAGTACTTC.

The chain links TRBV7-9 to TRBJ1-4; D perhaps matches TRBD1 (5 bases). CDR1 is SEHNR and CDR2 is FQNEAQ in the germline V gene (reference sequence). This CDR3 has 15 amino acids. V gave up 0 bases and J gave up 7 bases, with 12 bases separating them. In DNA form, the CDR3 reads TGTGCCAGCAGCTTAGCGTCGGGACGTGGTGAAAAACTGTTTTTT. It translates to CASSLASGRGEKLFF.

The chain employs TRBV13 and TRBJ1-1, with TRBD1 matching 7 bases. Germline loops: CDR1 PRHDT, CDR2 FYEKMQ (reference sequence). The length of the CDR3 is 15 residues. Trimming took 0 bases from V and 4 from J; bases not matched to a gene: 5. Written as DNA, the CDR3 is TGTGCCAGCAGCTTAGGCCTAAAGGGGGCCACTGAAGCTTTCTTT. Translated, it gives CASSLGLKGATEAFF.

The genes are TRBV29-1 and TRBJ2-5; D ambiguous. Matching the DNA end better, TRBJ2-7 makes the J call doubtful. Germline V CDR1 and CDR2: SQVTM, ANQGSEA. The CDR3 sequence is 10 residues long. Here the CDR3 reads CSVLSDEQYF. CDR3 sequence (DNA): TGCAGCGTCCTTTCGGACGAGCAGTACTTC.

The sample holds a few counts of this clone. The chain employs TRBV19 and TRBJ2-5; 8 nucleotides align to TRBD2. V trimming: 3 bases; J trimming: 5 bases; junction bases outside the gene matches: 8. Germline CDR1 and CDR2: LNHDA and SQIVND (reference sequence). The CDR3 sequence is 15 residues long. Here the CDR3 DNA reads TGTGCCAGTAGTATTGTGGCGGGGGGCAGGGAGACCCAGTACTTC. Translation gives CASSIVAGGRETQYF.

This clone was seen once. V usage is TRBV7-2 and J usage is TRBJ2-2; D may match TRBD1 or TRBD2 (5 bases each). The CDR3 has 15 residues. Looked up from germline, CDR1 is SGHTA and CDR2 is FQGNSA. The ends were cut back, 7 bases at V and 3 bases at J, with 15 bases in the middle. CDR3 coding DNA: TGTGCCAGCAAGCGACTGGGGACGGACACCGGGGAGCTGTTTTTT. Translating it yields CASKRLGTDTGELFF. Based on the CDR3 plus reference TRBV7-2 and TRBJ2-2, the full variable domain is GAGVSQSPSNKVTEKGKDVELRCDPISGHTALYWYRQSLGQGLEFLIYFQGNSAPDKSGLPSDRFSAERTGGSVSTLTIQRTQQEDSAVYLCASKRLGTDTGELFFGEGSRLTVL.